The 23 T cell receptor beta chains reported below all come from one sample, sequenced in a study of T cell changes during pregnancy in multiple sclerosis. The method was immunoSEQ multiplex PCR; TCRdb's version includes in-frame clones alone and lacks a portion of them. The sample has 95,000 to 100,000 clones, around 90% seen once. The sequencing used peripheral blood, collected in the second trimester of pregnancy. The receptors were sampled from a female donor with multiple sclerosis, enrolled in a pregnancy study.

V usage is TRBV2 and J usage is TRBJ2-1, with D perhaps TRBD1 (6 bases). The length of the CDR3 is 12 residues. Trimming stripped 6 bases from V and 10 bases from J, with 13 bases between. Germline V gene lookup returns CDR1 SNHLY and CDR2 FYNNEI. CDR3 residues: CASRLQGMEQFF. Here the CDR3 DNA reads TGTGCCAGCAGACTACAGGGCATGGAGCAGTTCTTC.

This sequence joins TRBV7-2 and TRBJ2-7, with 11 bases matching TRBD2. From germline, CDR1 is SGHTA and CDR2 FQGNSA. This CDR3 has 15 amino acids. V lost 5 bases to trimming and J lost 7 bases; unmatched junction nucleotides: 10. The CDR3 nucleotides are TGTGCCAGCAGCCGCACTAGCGGGAGTGGCGGTGAGCAGTACTTC. Its translation: CASSRTSGSGGEQYF.

This chain joins TRBV7-9 and TRBJ1-2, with a weak D call TRBD1 (5 bases). There are 15 residues in the CDR3. The germline CDR1 and CDR2 sequences are SEHNR and FQNEAQ (reference sequence). V was pared by 4 bases and J by 2 bases, with 14 bases between. The CDR3 protein is CASSSSLAGNYGYTF. Here the CDR3 DNA reads TGTGCCAGCAGCTCCTCATTGGCAGGGAACTATGGCTACACCTTC.

The chain carries TRBV28 and TRBJ2-7, with 8 bases identical to TRBD1. The CDR3 is 15 amino acids. J gave up 5 bases and V 6 bases, and 12 bases lay outside the gene matches. Per germline, CDR1 MDHEN and CDR2 SYDVKM. Here the CDR3 DNA reads TGTGCCAGCAGCGATAACCAGGGGGCGCGAGACGAGCAGTACTTC. It yields the protein CASSDNQGARDEQYF.

This chain joins TRBV18 and TRBJ2-7; the D gene is possibly TRBD1 (5 bases). The V gene's germline CDR1 is KGHSH and CDR2 LQKENI. V was trimmed by 3 bases and J by 7 bases, leaving 13 bases between them. The CDR3 sequence is 13 residues long. The DNA for the CDR3 is TGTGCCAGCTCACCGGGGCCCGTTAAAGAGCAGTACTTC. Translating it yields CASSPGPVKEQYF. Based on the CDR3 plus reference TRBV18 and TRBJ2-7, the full variable domain is NAGVMQNPRHLVRRRGQEARLRCSPMKGHSHVYWYRQLPEEGLKFMVYLQKENIIDESGMPKERFSAEFPKEGPSILRIQQVVRGDSAAYFCASSPGPVKEQYFGPGTRLTVT.

The chain carries TRBV18 and TRBJ2-7; possibly TRBD2 for D (6 bases). Trimming shortened V by 3 bases and J by 0 bases, and 12 bases separated the two germline ends. The V gene's germline CDR1 is KGHSH and CDR2 LQKENI. The CDR3 covers 15 residues. The chain's CDR3 is CASSPSPEGSYEQYF. CDR3 bases: TGTGCCAGCTCACCTAGTCCGGAGGGCTCCTACGAGCAGTACTTC.

The V gene is TRBV5-4, the J gene TRBJ2-1; D possibly corresponds to TRBD1 (6 bases). CDR3 size: 13 residues. V gave up 3 bases and J gave up 7 bases, with 11 bases separating them. Germline values: CDR1 SGHNT, CDR2 YYREEE (reference sequence). The CDR3 region is CASSSGQPNEQFF. The CDR3 region has the DNA TGTGCCAGCAGCTCGGGACAACCTAATGAGCAGTTCTTC.

The V and J genes are TRBV6-1 and TRBJ1-5; weak D call: TRBD1 (5 bases). CDR3 size: 16 residues. Per the germline V gene, CDR1 is MNHNS and CDR2 is SASEGT. V was clipped by 2 bases and J by 2 bases, with 13 bases between them. CDR3 loop: CASSEWGDGGNQPQHF. DNA for the CDR3: TGTGCCAGCAGTGAATGGGGGGATGGGGGCAATCAGCCCCAGCATTTT.

The chain couples TRBV10-3 to TRBJ2-7; possibly TRBD1 for D (5 bases). Germline CDR1 and CDR2: ENHRY and SYGVKD. The CDR3 covers 15 residues. V lost 2 bases, J lost 2 bases, and 13 bases lay in between. The CDR3 DNA is TGTGCCATCAGTGAGCCCGAAGGACACCCCTACGAGCAGTACTTC. Its translation: CAISEPEGHPYEQYF.

V and J are TRBV27 and TRBJ2-2; 11 nucleotides agree with TRBD2. The length of the CDR3 is 16 residues. The junction had 6 bases not matched to a gene; V was cut back by 3 bases and J by 6 bases. Germline V CDR1 and CDR2: MNHEY, SMNVEV (reference sequence). The CDR3 sequence is CASSFFGGLAAGELFF. The CDR3 nucleotides are TGTGCCAGCAGTTTCTTTGGGGGACTAGCGGCCGGGGAGCTGTTTTTT.

The DNA of the CDR3 is TGTGCCAGCAGCTCACAGGGGCGACGGGAGACCCAGTACTTC. This encodes CASSSQGRRETQYF. The rearrangement links TRBV5-4 to TRBJ2-5, with 7 positions matching TRBD1. The CDR3 is 14 amino acids. Germline V gene lookup returns CDR1 SGHNT and CDR2 YYREEE (reference sequence). Unmatched junction bases numbered 7, after V lost 3 bases and J lost 5 bases.

The chain combines TRBV7-8 with TRBJ2-7; D uncertain. Trimming shortened V by 4 bases and J by 1 base, and 8 bases separated the two germline ends. This CDR3 is built from 13 residues. Germline lookup yields CDR1 SGHVS and CDR2 FQNEAQ. The chain's CDR3 is CASSSSGSYEQYF. The CDR3 nucleotides are TGTGCCAGCAGCTCCTCCGGGTCCTACGAGCAGTACTTC.

This clone was recorded only once. J is TRBJ1-1 and V is TRBV2, with no clear D. The CDR3 sequence is 12 residues long. Germline CDR1 SNHLY, CDR2 FYNNEI. With 8 bases removed from V and 1 base from J, the gap between germline ends came to 8 bases. The CDR3 sequence: CASWEGNTEAFF. CDR3 bases: TGTGCCAGCTGGGAGGGGAACACTGAAGCTTTCTTT.

V is TRBV19 and J is TRBJ2-7, with 10 bases fitting TRBD2. The CDR3 runs 16 residues. The ends lost 4 bases at V and 2 bases at J; junction bases unmatched: 8. Germline CDR1 reads LNHDA; CDR2 reads SQIVND (reference sequence). The DNA of the CDR3 is TGTGCCAGTAGTACGCGAGGACTAGCGGAGCCCTACGAGCAGTACTTC. This codes for CASSTRGLAEPYEQYF. Full variable domain (rest looked up from reference TRBV19 and TRBJ2-7): DGGITQSPKYLFRKEGQNVTLSCEQNLNHDAMYWYRQDPGQGLRLIYYSQIVNDFQKGDIAEGYSVSREKKESFPLTVTSAQKNPTAFYLCASSTRGLAEPYEQYFGPGTRLTVT.

The chain combines TRBV27 with TRBJ2-3; D gene uncertain. This CDR3 is built from 15 residues. Trimming left V 2 bases short and J 0 bases short, with 9 bases between. Germline V gene data show CDR1 as MNHEY and CDR2 as SMNVEV (reference sequence). The CDR3 DNA follows: TGTGCCAGCAGTTTAGGCCAGGCAAGCACAGATACGCAGTATTTT. It yields the protein CASSLGQASTDTQYF.

This sequence joins TRBV19 and TRBJ2-1; 10 bases match TRBD2. Germline CDR1 reads LNHDA; CDR2 reads SQIVND (reference sequence). CDR3 length: 13 amino acids. Trimming at V came to 1 base and at J to 10 bases, leaving 1 base not matched to a gene. CDR3 loop: CASSIGAGGEQFF. The CDR3 nucleotides read TGTGCCAGTAGTATAGGAGCGGGAGGGGAGCAGTTCTTC. The full variable domain, its missing parts supplied by reference TRBV19 and TRBJ2-1, is DGGITQSPKYLFRKEGQNVTLSCEQNLNHDAMYWYRQDPGQGLRLIYYSQIVNDFQKGDIAEGYSVSREKKESFPLTVTSAQKNPTAFYLCASSIGAGGEQFFGPGTRLTVL.

V usage is TRBV21-1 and J usage is TRBJ1-5. TRBV21-1 is a pseudogene. The CDR3 covers 13 residues. This chain's CDR3 is CASSREKNQPQHF. In nucleotides, the CDR3 is TGTGCCAGCAGCAGGGAGAAAAATCAGCCCCAGCATTTT.

V usage is TRBV5-1 and J usage is TRBJ1-4; TRBD1 might be the D (6 bases). This CDR3 is built from 14 residues. Germline V gene sequence: CDR1 SGHRS, CDR2 YFSETQ. Trimming removed 1 base at V and 8 bases at J, with 12 bases between. CDR3 nucleotide sequence: TGCGCCAGCAGCTTGCGGGACCAGGGGGAAAAACTGTTTTTT. It codes for CASSLRDQGEKLFF.

The V and J genes are TRBV7-9 and TRBJ2-1; tentatively, D is TRBD2 (5 bases). CDR1 and CDR2 from the germline V gene are SEHNR and FQNEAQ (reference sequence). The CDR3 runs 14 residues. V lost 4 bases to trimming and J lost 0 bases, with 7 bases between them. CDR3 DNA: TGTGCCAGCAGCTCCACTAGCTCCTACAATGAGCAGTTCTTC. Protein product: CASSSTSSYNEQFF.

The chain couples TRBV6-6 to TRBJ1-1; the match to TRBD1 covers 8 bases. Germline V CDR1 and CDR2: MNHNY, SVGAGI (reference sequence). Trimming removed 6 bases from V and 4 bases from J; junction bases left unmatched: 7. The CDR3 contains 14 residues. The CDR3 loop reads CASSPRGQGTEAFF. CDR3 in DNA: TGTGCCAGCAGCCCCAGGGGGCAAGGCACTGAAGCTTTCTTT.

The chain recombines TRBV7-9 with TRBJ2-7; D is perhaps TRBD2 (6 bases). The germline CDR1 and CDR2 sequences are SEHNR and FQNEAQ (reference sequence). The CDR3 runs 13 residues. V gave up 5 bases and J gave up 2 bases, with 10 bases separating them. For the CDR3, the DNA is TGTGCCAGCAGCCCACCGGGGGCCTACGAGCAGTACTTC. Protein sequence: CASSPPGAYEQYF.

The chain recombines TRBV28 with TRBJ1-5; the match to TRBD1 covers 9 bases. V lost 6 bases to trimming and J lost 6 bases; unmatched junction nucleotides: 3. The length of the CDR3 is 13 residues. Per the germline V gene, CDR1 is MDHEN and CDR2 is SYDVKM. The CDR3 bases are TGTGCCAGCAGGGGACAGGGAGGTCAGCCCCAGCATTTT. Amino acid sequence: CASRGQGGQPQHF.

This clone occurred once. This chain joins TRBV5-1 and TRBJ2-7; TRBD1 matches 9 bases. Germline values: CDR1 SGHRS, CDR2 YFSETQ. The CDR3 has 15 residues. V lost 0 bases to trimming and J lost 2 bases; unmatched junction nucleotides: 3. CDR3 region: CASSLVGTGTYEQYF. The CDR3, as DNA: TGCGCCAGCAGCTTGGTAGGGACAGGGACCTACGAGCAGTACTTC. Based on the CDR3 plus reference TRBV5-1 and TRBJ2-7, the full variable domain is KAGVTQTPRYLIKTRGQQVTLSCSPISGHRSVSWYQQTPGQGLQFLFEYFSETQRNKGNFPGRFSGRQFSNSRSEMNVSTLELGDSALYLCASSLVGTGTYEQYFGPGTRLTVT.